The T cell receptor (beta chain) described here comes from a study of shared clonotypes between healthy human individuals. Study-wide results and caveats: Among the subsets, naive ones generally showed larger estimated richness than memory ones.

Comment on this clone: Its antigen remains unknown.

CD45RA+ naive and CD45RA-negative memory subsets were separated from CD4+ cells. Clones were read by immunoSEQ multiplex PCR, and TCRdb kept only the in-frame ones, dropping some. The sample holds more than 2 million clones, 85% to 95% seen once. Germline values: CDR1 MNHEY, CDR2 SVGAGI. V was pared by 5 bases and J by 6 bases, with 16 bases between. The CDR3 runs to 14 residues. The TCR sequence derives from a man between 18 and 29 years old in good health. Sequencing was done on a sample of naive CD4+ T cells sorted from blood. This sample's subset: CD45RA+ positively selected. The V and J genes are TRBV6-5 and TRBJ1-2; no clear D gene. The CDR3 here is CASSTAPSLDGYTF. CDR3 sequence (DNA): TGTGCCAGCAGTACCGCTCCGTCATTGGATGGCTACACCTTC.